These T cell receptor beta chains were read from a single sample in a study of blood T cell repertoires in COVID-19. Assay used: immunoSEQ multiplex PCR; TCRdb lists only in-frame clones, some missing. Here the sample spans about 190,000 clones, 79% being singletons. Sequenced material: peripheral blood. These receptors originate from a man in his fifties or sixties with active or convalescent COVID-19. The CDR3 runs from the conserved cysteine through the conserved F or W. D genes are given only for firm matches. Clone size appears in some rows only: once, few, many, or a class for an expanded clone.

cdr3_aa	cdr3_nt	clone_size	d_call	v_call	j_call
CASSLVGEQYF	TGCGCCAGCAGCTTGGTCGGCGAGCAGTACTTC	once	NA	TRBV5-1	TRBJ2-7
CASSQGRALSTDTQYF	TGCGCCAGCAGCCAAGGTCGCGCTCTTAGCACAGATACGCAGTATTTT	NA	NA	TRBV4-3	TRBJ2-3
CASSSLGSRTQYF	TGCGCCAGCAGCTCCTTGGGCTCGAGGACCCAGTACTTC	NA	NA	TRBV5-1	TRBJ2-5
CASGLSPDEKLFF	TGTGCCAGCGGCCTCTCCCCCGATGAAAAACTGTTTTTT	NA	NA	TRBV28	TRBJ1-4
CASSIDLSRNSLHF	TGTGCCAGTAGTATAGATCTTAGCCGCAACTCCCTCCACTTT	few	NA	TRBV19	TRBJ1-6
CATSGRWTTGSEQFF	TGTGCCACCAGTGGACGATGGACAACGGGTAGTGAGCAGTTCTTC	NA	NA	TRBV24-1	TRBJ2-1
CASMRNTEAFF	TGTGCCAGCATGAGGAACACTGAAGCTTTCTTT	NA	NA	TRBV28	TRBJ1-1
CASSARISGAYEQYF	TGTGCCAGCAGCGCCCGGATTAGCGGGGCCTACGAGCAGTACTTC	NA	TRBD2	TRBV5-8	TRBJ2-7
CAWTRPRGGYGYTF	TGTGCCTGGACTCGGCCCCGGGGGGGCTATGGCTACACCTTC	NA	NA	TRBV30	TRBJ1-2
CASSLAKRLEGETQYF	TGTGCCAGCAGCTTAGCGAAACGACTAGAAGGAGAGACCCAGTACTTC	NA	NA	TRBV11-1	TRBJ2-5
CASRRPGQENSPLHF	TGTGCCAGCAGGAGGCCGGGACAGGAGAATTCACCCCTCCACTTT	NA	TRBD1	TRBV27	TRBJ1-6
CASSMRGPGYTF	TGTGCCAGTAGTATGCGGGGACCTGGCTACACCTTC	NA	NA	TRBV19	TRBJ1-2
CASSEMRADYGYTF	TGTGCCAGCAGTGAGATGCGGGCGGACTATGGCTACACCTTC	NA	NA	TRBV2	TRBJ1-2
CASTPTGDGNQPQHF	TGTGCCAGTACCCCGACAGGGGACGGCAATCAGCCCCAGCATTTT	NA	TRBD1	TRBV19	TRBJ1-5
CASALDRGRNEKLFF	TGTGCCAGCGCCCTGGACAGGGGGCGGAATGAAAAACTGTTTTTT	NA	TRBD1	TRBV2	TRBJ1-4
CASSLVQGAGNSPLHF	TGTGCCAGCAGCTTGGTGCAGGGGGCGGGCAATTCACCCCTCCACTTT	NA	TRBD1	TRBV5-4	TRBJ1-6
CASSVTGPQETQYF	TGTGCCAGCAGCGTGACAGGGCCTCAAGAGACCCAGTACTTC	NA	TRBD1	TRBV5-4	TRBJ2-5
CASSGRRGLSTEAFF	TGTGCCAGCAGTGGCAGGAGGGGCCTCAGCACTGAAGCTTTCTTT	NA	NA	TRBV25-1	TRBJ1-1
CASRRDGGITEAFF	TGCGCCAGCAGGAGAGACGGCGGTATCACTGAAGCTTTCTTT	NA	NA	TRBV5-1	TRBJ1-1
CASKAQGMNTEAFF	TGTGCCAGCAAAGCACAGGGAATGAACACTGAAGCTTTCTTT	few	NA	TRBV2	TRBJ1-1
CASSMHRVQAGELFF	TGTGCCAGCAGTATGCACAGGGTCCAAGCCGGGGAGTTGTTTTTT	NA	NA	TRBV2	TRBJ2-2
CASSPFQGNTEAFF	TGTGCCAGCTCACCTTTCCAGGGTAACACTGAAGCTTTCTTT	NA	NA	TRBV18	TRBJ1-1
CASSLGTQQSTDTQYF	TGTGCCAGCAGCTTAGGGACACAGCAGAGCACAGATACGCAGTATTTT	NA	NA	TRBV11-3	TRBJ2-3
CASSVPQGLGYEQYF	TGTGCCAGTAGTGTCCCACAGGGGCTGGGCTACGAGCAGTACTTC	NA	TRBD1	TRBV19	TRBJ2-7
CAIPRGREDTEAFF	TGTGCCATCCCCCGGGGCAGGGAGGACACTGAAGCTTTCTTT	NA	NA	TRBV21-1	TRBJ1-1
CASSQAGRITGELFF	TGTGCCAGCAGCCAAGCGGGTCGGATCACCGGGGAGCTGTTTTTT	NA	NA	TRBV5-4	TRBJ2-2
CASSLAPTGELFF	TGTGCCAGCAGCTTAGCTCCGACCGGGGAGCTGTTTTTT	NA	NA	TRBV7-7	TRBJ2-2
CASSQPREQEIFWSNQPQHF	TGTGCCAGCAGTCAACCAAGGGAACAGGAGATATTTTGGAGCAATCAGCCCCAGCATTTT	NA	NA	TRBV27	TRBJ1-5
CASSEFGGRGNGMEYF	TGTGCCAGCAGTGAATTTGGCGGGAGGGGAAATGGCATGGAGTACTTC	NA	TRBD2	TRBV6-1	TRBJ2-7
CSVGGTANTGELFF	TGCAGCGTTGGCGGGACAGCGAACACCGGGGAGCTGTTTTTT	NA	NA	TRBV29-1	TRBJ2-2
CASSGLSGRRTDTQYF	TGTGCCAGCAGTGGACTGAGCGGGAGGCGCACAGATACGCAGTATTTT	NA	TRBD2	TRBV2	TRBJ2-3
CASSIPGAVGTGELFF	TGTGCCAGTAGTATTCCAGGGGCCGTGGGCACCGGGGAGCTGTTTTTT	NA	NA	TRBV19	TRBJ2-2
CASSWTGTGELFF	TGTGCCAGCAGCTGGACAGGGACCGGGGAGCTGTTTTTT	few	TRBD1	TRBV7-9	TRBJ2-2
CASSLQEGWLNGYTF	TGTGCCAGCAGCCTACAGGAAGGTTGGTTGAATGGCTACACCTTC	NA	NA	TRBV14	TRBJ1-2
CASSFRPRTSGRSDTQYF	TGCGCCAGCAGCTTCCGACCCAGGACTAGCGGGAGATCAGATACGCAGTATTTT	NA	TRBD2	TRBV5-1	TRBJ2-3
CASSLDAGRFEQYF	TGTGCCAGCAGCTTAGATGCGGGCAGGTTTGAGCAGTACTTC	NA	NA	TRBV11-2	TRBJ2-7
CSAGASEDQPQHF	TGCAGCGCCGGAGCGAGTGAGGATCAGCCCCAGCATTTT	NA	NA	TRBV29-1	TRBJ1-5
CASSAYGVENTEAFF	TGTGCCAGCAGCGCCTACGGTGTTGAGAACACTGAAGCTTTCTTT	NA	NA	TRBV28	TRBJ1-1
CASSLGQSSGETQYF	TGTGCCAGCAGTTTAGGGCAGTCGAGCGGAGAGACCCAGTACTTC	NA	NA	TRBV28	TRBJ2-5
CASSPGGFNYGYTF	TGTGCCAGCAGCCCCGGAGGATTTAACTATGGCTACACCTTC	NA	NA	TRBV7-3	TRBJ1-2
CASSYGLGGGTDTQYF	TGTGCCAGCAGCTATGGGCTAGGGGGCGGCACAGATACGCAGTATTTT	NA	TRBD1	TRBV13	TRBJ2-3